One and the same sample provided the 2 T cell receptor beta chains below, sequenced in a study of shared clonotypes between healthy human individuals. Assay used: immunoSEQ multiplex PCR; TCRdb lists only in-frame clones, some missing. This table holds about 470,000 clones, 75% to 85% found once. Sequencing was carried out using PBMCs. These receptors all come from a woman in her forties in good health. Some clones in this sample may be carry-over from other donors' samples.

This clone showed up just once. The genes are TRBV18 and TRBJ2-7; the D is unclear. The CDR3 totals 16 residues. Germline assignment: CDR1 KGHSH and CDR2 LQKENI. Between the trimmed V and J ends, which lost 4 bases and 4 bases, there was a span of 20 bases. CDR3: CASSLGQARLSYEQYF. The CDR3 DNA reads TGTGCCAGCTCACTTGGGCAGGCCAGGTTATCGTACGAGCAGTACTTC.

In its sample, this clone was seen once. The chain has TRBV4-1 and TRBJ1-4; weak D call: TRBD1 (6 bases). The germline CDR1 and CDR2 sequences are MGHRA and YSYEKL. The V end lost 1 base, the J end lost 4 bases, and 16 bases lay between the germline ends. The length of the CDR3 is 17 residues. The CDR3 reads CASSQAVLGAVNEKLFF. CDR3 DNA sequence: TGCGCCAGCAGCCAAGCGGTGTTGGGGGCAGTTAATGAAAAACTGTTTTTT.